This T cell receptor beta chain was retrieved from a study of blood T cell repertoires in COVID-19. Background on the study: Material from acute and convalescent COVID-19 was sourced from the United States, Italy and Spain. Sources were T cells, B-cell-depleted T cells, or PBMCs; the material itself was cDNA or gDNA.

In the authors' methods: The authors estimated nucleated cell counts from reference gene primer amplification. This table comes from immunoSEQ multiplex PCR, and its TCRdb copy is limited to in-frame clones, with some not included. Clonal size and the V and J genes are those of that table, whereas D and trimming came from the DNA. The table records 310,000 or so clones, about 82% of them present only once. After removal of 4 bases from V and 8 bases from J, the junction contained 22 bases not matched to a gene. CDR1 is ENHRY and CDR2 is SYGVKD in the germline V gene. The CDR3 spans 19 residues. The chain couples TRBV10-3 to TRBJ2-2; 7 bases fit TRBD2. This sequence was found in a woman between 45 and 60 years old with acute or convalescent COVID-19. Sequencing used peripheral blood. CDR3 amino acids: CAISGGLAATQSPVGELFF. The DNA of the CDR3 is TGTGCCATCAGTGGAGGCCTAGCGGCCACCCAATCCCCGGTAGGGGAGCTGTTTTTT.